This T cell receptor (beta chain) stems from a study of shared clonotypes between healthy human individuals (dated by TCRdb to about 2020). About the study as a whole: A couple of women and three men aged 18 to 49 years were included in the cohort. For each donor, CD4 naive and CD4 memory were each run on three plates, CD8 naive on two plates, and CD8 memory on one plate. To increase sequencing depth and limit assay-specific biases, TCR repertoire library preparation and sequencing were carried out by different laboratories using diverse techniques. Blood TCR repertoires of about 5 healthy adults were deeply sequenced to estimate repertoire size and the extent of clonotype sharing between individuals. Per donor, leukapheresis produced somewhere between about 0.8 and 9 billion PBMCs. Overall study results and their limits: Sampling was restricted to blood, and TCR repertoires in tissues likely differ from the TCR repertoires found in blood. Based on pairwise subsampling, the degree of clonotype sharing among donors was expected to be affected by sequencing depth. Rarefaction of sorted-subset datasets indicated incomplete sequencing despite the large sequencing depth. Because the study included only a small number of donors, the genetic and exposure-history diversity represented was limited. Naive subsets generally had larger estimated clonotype richness than memory subsets did. Across a handful of donors, approximately 4.9% of naive CD4, roughly 3.3% of naive CD8, roughly 2.3% of memory CD4, and 0.4% of memory CD8 clonotypes were shared. Higher generation probabilities were observed for clonotypes shared by all four sorted-subset donors than for non-shared clonotypes.

The donors were healthy, HIV-negative adults with no recently reported acute infections or vaccinations. Every donor was a Caucasian adult residing in Nashville, Tennessee, USA. CD4+ T cells were enriched by magnetic negative selection; naive cells were then positively selected on CD45RA, and the negative fraction formed the memory subset. After blood collection by leukapheresis, PBMCs were isolated using Ficoll-Histopaque density gradient centrifugation and then cryopreserved in the vapor phase of liquid nitrogen. Purity and quantity of every magnetically sorted T cell population were checked by analytical flow cytometry. From each sorted fraction, genomic DNA was isolated and quantified by UV absorbance on a Nanodrop 2000c. CDR1 and CDR2 (SGHVS, FNYEAQ) derive from the germline V gene. V is shortened by 5 bases, J by 1 base, and the region joining them spans 17 bases. The cysteine opens and the phenylalanine closes a CDR3 of 16 amino acids. Left in the record is the CDR3 DNA by itself, 48 bases read in frame from the first base.

Remarks on this clone: Its antigen remains undetermined. One base away there is no much larger clone; base qualities are not given.

TCR CDR3 regions were amplified from genomic DNA by multiplex PCR using the deep immunoSEQ assay. Genomic DNA extracted from each cell subset was distributed evenly over all wells of several immunoSEQ 96-well plates, and each plate served as one replicate. For sorted subsets, around 200 ng genomic DNA, equal to some 30,000 T cell genomes, was loaded into each replicate PCR. Purified libraries were quantified with a Qubit 3.0 fluorometer, sized on a Bioanalyzer 2100, and re-quantified with the KAPA Library Quantification kit. Each immunoSEQ 96-well plate was sequenced on its own single-read 150-cycle Illumina NextSeq 550 flow cell. As for how the authors treated the data: Because only junctional sequences without quality scores were contained in the immunoSEQ output, filtering matching that applied to full-length reads could not be performed. To assign V/J genes and CDR3, sequences were annotated using PyIR, a Python wrapper for IgBLAST v1.9, with IMGT germline references. Reads with weak V/J assignments (E-value above 1e-6), missing CDR3, stop codons, out-of-frame junctions, or ambiguous translated residues were removed. V3J clonotypes were defined as sequences sharing the same inferred V gene, J gene, and CDR3 amino acid sequence. Percentage overlap between repertoires was computed as shared unique clonotypes divided by the size of the smaller repertoire. Repertoire richness was assessed with RTK rarefaction, the Chao1 estimator, and Recon v2.1 estimates of unobserved clonotypes. For all TCRbeta clonotypes obtained by the gDNA method from a handful of donors, generation probabilities were computed with OLGA. TCRdb holds this immuneACCESS table with in-frame rearrangements only. Some clones are missing; in checked studies, unresolved V genes explain under half, and the rest has no known cause. V and J calls and clone size are those listed in that table; D and trimming were worked out from the DNA. The sample has 2 million to 2.5 million clones on record, 90% to 95% of them singletons. About 0.37% of the sample belongs to the ten largest clones.

This clonotype was obtained from a young man in good health. Some clones in this sample may be carry-over from other donors' samples. Input material: naive CD4+ T cells from PBMCs. This sample's cell subset or site label indicates: CD45RA+ positively selected. The chain employs TRBV7-6 and TRBJ1-1; no confident D gene assignment can be made. The nucleotide sequence is TGTGCCAGCAGCCTCCAGCTATGGCAGACGAACACTGAAGCTTTCTTT. This sequence encodes CASSLQLWQTNTEAFF.